This is a list of T cell receptor beta chains from one sample in a study of blood T cell repertoires in COVID-19. The repertoire was sequenced with immunoSEQ multiplex PCR; TCRdb's copy has only in-frame clones and lacks some. Of 350,000 or so clones listed, roughly 87% were seen once; the top ten hold 0.9% to 1.2%. The sequencing sample was made of PBMCs or T cells enriched from blood (not recorded which). The receptors stem from a woman aged 25 to 45 who had recovered from COVID-19. Both conserved end residues are part of each CDR3. D genes are given only for firm matches. A row's size may be missing; if present it is once, few, many or a size class.

j_call: TRBJ2-1; d_call: .; v_call: TRBV1; clone_size: .; cdr3_nt: TGCACCAGCAGCCAAGTAAGCGAACGGGACAATGAGCAGTTCTTC; cdr3_aa: CTSSQVSERDNEQFF
j_call: TRBJ2-7; d_call: .; v_call: TRBV2; clone_size: .; cdr3_nt: TGTGCCAGCACCACCGGTTCATCCTACGAGCAGTACTTC; cdr3_aa: CASTTGSSYEQYF
j_call: TRBJ1-1; d_call: .; v_call: TRBV19; clone_size: .; cdr3_nt: TGTGCCAGTAGTATCCAGGCTAACACTGAAGCTTTCTTT; cdr3_aa: CASSIQANTEAFF
j_call: TRBJ1-5; d_call: TRBD1; v_call: TRBV9; clone_size: .; cdr3_nt: TGTGCCAGCAGCCCTGGGACAGTTGGAAATCAGCCCCAGCATTTT; cdr3_aa: CASSPGTVGNQPQHF
j_call: TRBJ2-1; d_call: .; v_call: TRBV11-3; clone_size: .; cdr3_nt: TGTGCCAGCAGCTTAGGGAGGGCTTCGGATGAGCAGTTCTTC; cdr3_aa: CASSLGRASDEQFF
j_call: TRBJ2-7; d_call: .; v_call: TRBV2; clone_size: once; cdr3_nt: TGTGCCAGCAGCACAGCCCCACGGGGGGAGCAGTACTTC; cdr3_aa: CASSTAPRGEQYF
j_call: TRBJ2-5; d_call: .; v_call: TRBV5-1; clone_size: .; cdr3_nt: TGCGCCAGCAGCTTGGAAACAGGTGTAGAGACCCAGTACTTC; cdr3_aa: CASSLETGVETQYF
j_call: TRBJ1-2; d_call: TRBD1; v_call: TRBV14; clone_size: .; cdr3_nt: TGTGCCAGCAGCCATGGGACAGGGGGCCTCGGTGGCTACACCTTC; cdr3_aa: CASSHGTGGLGGYTF
j_call: TRBJ2-3; d_call: TRBD2; v_call: TRBV5-1; clone_size: .; cdr3_nt: TGCGCCAGCAGCTTCCGGACTAGCGGGGGACAAGGAGATACGCAGTATTTT; cdr3_aa: CASSFRTSGGQGDTQYF
j_call: TRBJ2-7; d_call: TRBD1; v_call: TRBV12-3/TRBV12-4; clone_size: .; cdr3_nt: TGTGCCAGCAGTGAGGGACAGGCCAGATTCTTC; cdr3_aa: CASSEGQARFF
j_call: TRBJ2-1; d_call: TRBD2; v_call: TRBV9; clone_size: .; cdr3_nt: TGTGCCAGCAGCGTAGATCCCCCGGGGGGGCTAGGTAATGAGCAGTTCTTC; cdr3_aa: CASSVDPPGGLGNEQFF
j_call: TRBJ2-7; d_call: .; v_call: TRBV18; clone_size: .; cdr3_nt: TGTGCCAGCTCACCTTCACAGGGGACTTCCTGGGAGCAGTACTTC; cdr3_aa: CASSPSQGTSWEQYF
j_call: TRBJ1-2; d_call: TRBD1; v_call: TRBV6-1; clone_size: .; cdr3_nt: TGTGCCAGCAGTGAAGGTCAGGGGGCTGGCGTTAGCTATGGCTACACCTTC; cdr3_aa: CASSEGQGAGVSYGYTF
j_call: TRBJ1-1; d_call: .; v_call: TRBV19; clone_size: .; cdr3_nt: TGTGCCAGTAGGAGTGAGGGAACCAATGAAGCTTTCTTT; cdr3_aa: CASRSEGTNEAFF
j_call: TRBJ2-1; d_call: TRBD2; v_call: TRBV7-9; clone_size: .; cdr3_nt: TGTGCCAGCAGCCGGGGGGGTCGGCAGTTCTTC; cdr3_aa: CASSRGGRQFF
j_call: TRBJ2-7; d_call: TRBD1; v_call: TRBV28; clone_size: .; cdr3_nt: TGTGCCAGCAGTTGGGGACAGAACTACGAGCAGTACTTC; cdr3_aa: CASSWGQNYEQYF